This TCR beta chain was captured in a study of blood T cell repertoires in COVID-19. Study-wide context: From the United States, Italy and Spain came samples of acute and convalescent COVID-19. Sample material is recorded as cDNA or gDNA derived from T cells, B-cell-depleted T cells, or PBMCs.

As originally analysed: Reference gene primer amplification yielded estimated nucleated cell counts. Method: immunoSEQ multiplex PCR; TCRdb's copy keeps in-frame clones and lacks some. That table is the source of V, J and clone size, and D and trimming were worked out from the DNA. The sample contains 95,000 to 100,000 clones, 80% to 95% of which appear only once. The germline V gene has CDR1 SGHRS and CDR2 YFSETQ. The ends lost 4 bases at V and 2 bases at J; junction bases unmatched: 7. The CDR3 length is 17 residues. The gene calls are TRBV5-1 and TRBJ2-5; 14 bases fit TRBD2. The specimen sequenced was peripheral blood. The TCR comes from a man aged 45-60 years with active COVID-19. The CDR3 sequence is CASSPTSGRAPQETQYF. CDR3 bases: TGCGCCAGCAGCCCGACTAGCGGGAGGGCTCCACAAGAGACCCAGTACTTC.